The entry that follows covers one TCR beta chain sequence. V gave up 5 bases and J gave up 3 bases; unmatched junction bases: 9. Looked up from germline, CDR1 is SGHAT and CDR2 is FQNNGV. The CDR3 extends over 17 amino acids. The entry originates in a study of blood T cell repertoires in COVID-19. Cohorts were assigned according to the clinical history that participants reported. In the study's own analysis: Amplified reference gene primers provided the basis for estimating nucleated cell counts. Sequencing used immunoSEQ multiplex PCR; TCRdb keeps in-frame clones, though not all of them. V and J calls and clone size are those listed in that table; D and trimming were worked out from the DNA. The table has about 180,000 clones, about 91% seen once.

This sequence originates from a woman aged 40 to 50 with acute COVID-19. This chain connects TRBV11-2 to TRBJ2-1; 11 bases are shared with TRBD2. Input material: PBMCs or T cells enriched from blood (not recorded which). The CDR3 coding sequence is TGTGCCAGCAGCCTAGGGGTGACTAGCGGGGACTACAATGAGCAGTTCTTC. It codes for CASSLGVTSGDYNEQFF.